Listed below are T cell receptor beta chains from one sample, sequenced in a study of cytomegalovirus exposure and HLA in healthy donors. Produced via immunoSEQ multiplex PCR; TCRdb's table is partial and in-frame only. The profile shows 200,000 to 250,000 clones, over 75% of them singletons. Sequenced input: PBMCs. The receptors stem from a woman aged 18-29 years in good health and CMV-seropositive. CDR3s include the opening cysteine and the closing phenylalanine or tryptophan. The order of the fields is CDR3 length, V gene, clone size, D gene, CDR3 protein. The D gene is left open where the match is weak. Some rows mark clone size as missing; the rest say once, few, many or name a class of expanded clone.

CDR3 length: 14
V gene: TRBV4-1
clone size: few
D gene: -
CDR3 protein: CASSQGPGGTEAFF

CDR3 length: 15
V gene: TRBV6-5
clone size: -
D gene: TRBD2
CDR3 protein: CASSYVAGGYNEQFF

CDR3 length: 15
V gene: TRBV2
clone size: -
D gene: TRBD1
CDR3 protein: CASSEEGQGVETQYF

CDR3 length: 14
V gene: TRBV15
clone size: -
D gene: TRBD1
CDR3 protein: CATSRRRGPYEQYF

CDR3 length: 11
V gene: TRBV20-1
clone size: -
D gene: -
CDR3 protein: CSASPGFEQFF

CDR3 length: 13
V gene: TRBV7-2
clone size: -
D gene: -
CDR3 protein: CASSLKGDQPQHF

CDR3 length: 17
V gene: TRBV19
clone size: -
D gene: -
CDR3 protein: CASSIPRQETMNTEAFF

CDR3 length: 15
V gene: TRBV4-1
clone size: -
D gene: -
CDR3 protein: CASSQLISSYNEQFF

CDR3 length: 14
V gene: TRBV27
clone size: -
D gene: -
CDR3 protein: CASSLGLQTYEQYF

CDR3 length: 13
V gene: TRBV18
clone size: -
D gene: TRBD1
CDR3 protein: CASSPGQNQPQHF

CDR3 length: 14
V gene: TRBV6-4
clone size: -
D gene: TRBD1
CDR3 protein: CASSVETGSYGYTF

CDR3 length: 16
V gene: TRBV5-1
clone size: once
D gene: TRBD2
CDR3 protein: CASRGIFSGRHNEQFF

CDR3 length: 14
V gene: TRBV6-5
clone size: -
D gene: -
CDR3 protein: CASSLGYSNQPQHF

CDR3 length: 13
V gene: TRBV9
clone size: once
D gene: TRBD1
CDR3 protein: CASSGTGDNEQFF

CDR3 length: 15
V gene: TRBV5-1
clone size: -
D gene: -
CDR3 protein: CASSLQGNSGNTIYF

CDR3 length: 12
V gene: TRBV2
clone size: -
D gene: -
CDR3 protein: CARGQTYNEQFF

CDR3 length: 16
V gene: TRBV18
clone size: -
D gene: TRBD1
CDR3 protein: CASSPTWDRAADTQYF

CDR3 length: 15
V gene: TRBV4-1
clone size: -
D gene: -
CDR3 protein: CASSHGGGRDNEQFF

CDR3 length: 11
V gene: TRBV20-1
clone size: -
D gene: -
CDR3 protein: CSAYLNNEQFF

CDR3 length: 15
V gene: TRBV4-1
clone size: -
D gene: TRBD2
CDR3 protein: CASRRSAGGTDTQYF

CDR3 length: 14
V gene: TRBV13
clone size: -
D gene: TRBD1
CDR3 protein: CASSLGTGVAEAFF

CDR3 length: 15
V gene: TRBV7-9
clone size: -
D gene: TRBD1
CDR3 protein: CASSQGQGLNTEAFF

CDR3 length: 15
V gene: TRBV13
clone size: -
D gene: TRBD1
CDR3 protein: CASSPGQGSTDTQYF

CDR3 length: 16
V gene: TRBV5-6
clone size: few
D gene: -
CDR3 protein: CASSLLSLEGAETQYF

CDR3 length: 14
V gene: TRBV4-1
clone size: -
D gene: -
CDR3 protein: CASSQVYPGNTIYF

CDR3 length: 15
V gene: TRBV4-1
clone size: -
D gene: TRBD1
CDR3 protein: CASSYPGQGLDGYTF

CDR3 length: 15
V gene: TRBV7-9
clone size: -
D gene: -
CDR3 protein: CASSSPSASTDTQYF

CDR3 length: 15
V gene: TRBV9
clone size: -
D gene: -
CDR3 protein: CASSARESYHNEQFF

CDR3 length: 13
V gene: TRBV7-6
clone size: -
D gene: -
CDR3 protein: CASSHGDSYEQYF

CDR3 length: 15
V gene: TRBV28
clone size: -
D gene: TRBD1
CDR3 protein: CASSLVAGGYTEAFF

CDR3 length: 16
V gene: TRBV6-1
clone size: -
D gene: TRBD2
CDR3 protein: CASSEAAPGGPGELFF

CDR3 length: 13
V gene: TRBV7-7
clone size: -
D gene: -
CDR3 protein: CASSLSVNTEAFF

CDR3 length: 14
V gene: TRBV4-1
clone size: -
D gene: -
CDR3 protein: CASSQPTNNTEAFF

CDR3 length: 14
V gene: TRBV6-4
clone size: -
D gene: -
CDR3 protein: CATSTGESHNEQFF

CDR3 length: 19
V gene: TRBV28
clone size: -
D gene: TRBD2
CDR3 protein: CASSFLAGGPRGATGELFF

CDR3 length: 14
V gene: TRBV27
clone size: -
D gene: -
CDR3 protein: CASSKRVDQETQYF

CDR3 length: 15
V gene: TRBV5-8
clone size: -
D gene: -
CDR3 protein: CASSPSMGLFYEQYF

CDR3 length: 15
V gene: TRBV5-1
clone size: -
D gene: TRBD1
CDR3 protein: CASSGGTGIQETQYF

CDR3 length: 14
V gene: TRBV5-5
clone size: -
D gene: TRBD1
CDR3 protein: CASSRTGDGEPQHF

CDR3 length: 15
V gene: TRBV7-7
clone size: -
D gene: TRBD2
CDR3 protein: CASSVTSGTDNEQFF

CDR3 length: 16
V gene: TRBV28
clone size: -
D gene: -
CDR3 protein: CASSSIADLSYNEQFF

CDR3 length: 17
V gene: TRBV28
clone size: -
D gene: -
CDR3 protein: CASSSGGQTLSYNEQFF

CDR3 length: 16
V gene: TRBV18
clone size: -
D gene: TRBD1
CDR3 protein: CASSLLRTGETYEQYF

CDR3 length: 13
V gene: TRBV9
clone size: -
D gene: -
CDR3 protein: CASSVVPGNEAFF

CDR3 length: 13
V gene: TRBV28
clone size: few
D gene: -
CDR3 protein: CASTFNAGSGYTF

CDR3 length: 14
V gene: TRBV19
clone size: -
D gene: -
CDR3 protein: CASSIGGGGTEAFF

CDR3 length: 14
V gene: TRBV28
clone size: -
D gene: -
CDR3 protein: CASSLGQSQETQYF

CDR3 length: 18
V gene: TRBV19
clone size: -
D gene: TRBD2
CDR3 protein: CASSVVPSLAGGPAEQFF

CDR3 length: 14
V gene: TRBV30
clone size: few
D gene: TRBD1
CDR3 protein: CAWSSGGGNQPQHF

CDR3 length: 13
V gene: TRBV6-5
clone size: -
D gene: TRBD2
CDR3 protein: CASHPRGSNEQFF

CDR3 length: 15
V gene: TRBV19
clone size: once
D gene: -
CDR3 protein: CASSIRATREYEQYF

CDR3 length: 14
V gene: TRBV5-1
clone size: few
D gene: -
CDR3 protein: CASSLGGSGYGYTF

CDR3 length: 17
V gene: TRBV6-1
clone size: -
D gene: -
CDR3 protein: CASSEAQGFASNQPQHF

CDR3 length: 14
V gene: TRBV18
clone size: -
D gene: -
CDR3 protein: CASSGKTSTDTQYF